This TCR beta chain is from a study of OX40 agonist ivuxolimab in advanced cancers. The study in broad terms: The costimulatory receptor OX40 (CD134) was targeted by ivuxolimab, a fully human IgG2 agonistic monoclonal antibody. Intravenous ivuxolimab was administered to patients every 2 weeks at six dose levels: 0.01, 0.1, 0.3, 1.5, 3 and 10 mg/kg. Of the roughly 50 dose-escalation patients, hepatocellular carcinoma was present in roughly 19, melanoma in around 15, renal cell carcinoma in 9 and head and neck cancer in 9. In the dose-escalation cohort, 70% to 85% of patients were male, and the mean age was roughly 60 years, with a range of roughly 23 to 85. Patients were allowed to have had prior anti-PD-1, anti-PD-L1 or anti-CTLA-4 therapy, and more than 35% of the dose-escalation patients had been treated with checkpoint inhibitors. Partial responses occurred in three dose-escalation patients: two with cutaneous melanoma and one with hepatocellular carcinoma. Peripheral TCRbeta sequencing aimed to test whether ivuxolimab altered TCR sequence diversity and caused clonal T-cell expansion. The paper describes the monotherapy dose-escalation part (N = 52 patients) of the phase I trial of ivuxolimab. General findings and caveats noted by the study authors: At doses of 0.1 to 3.0 mg/kg, clonal expansion of both CD4+ and CD8+ T cells in blood was seen between baseline and week 6. Low levels of normalized T-cell clonal expansion were also seen in some patients who did not respond. On average, CD8+ T cells showed more expanded clones than CD4+ T cells after ivuxolimab. Antigen specificity was not determined for the clonally expanded peripheral T cells. In partial responders in the 0.1-3.0 mg/kg groups, normalized peripheral clonal expansion was found to be among the lowest, especially among CD8+ T cells.

To sequence the TCRbeta CDR3 region, genomic DNA was isolated from the sorted cells. TCRbeta CDR3 regions were sequenced using the immunoSEQ Assay. Sourced from immuneACCESS, this table was stored by TCRdb with only in-frame sequences that have V and J called. A share of the clones is absent; for the studies checked, an unresolved V gene accounts for under half, and the remainder has no known explanation. The sample yields 70,000 to 80,000 clones; 75% to 90% were counted once. The top ten constitute approximately 0.38% of the sample. Patients with autoimmune disease history or receiving systemic immunosuppression were excluded from the trial. Peripheral blood for TCR sequencing was collected from all dose cohorts at baseline, on cycle 4 day 1, and on cycle 7 day 1. Samples came from an open-label, multicenter, first-in-human phase I dose-escalation trial of ivuxolimab. Adults with locally advanced or metastatic melanoma, renal cell carcinoma, hepatocellular carcinoma or head and neck squamous cell carcinoma were enrolled in the trial. CD4+ and CD8+ T cells were sorted separately from peripheral blood before TCR sequencing.

The germline V gene (reference sequence) supplies CDR1 LNHDA and CDR2 SQIVND. The CDR3 measures 20 amino acids from cysteine to phenylalanine. The DNA shown is the 60-base CDR3, in frame from base 1. V is pruned by 3 bases and J by 10 bases, leaving 22 bases of the junction without a gene match. About this clone: Which antigen it targets is not known. There are no base qualities to consult, and no much larger clone falls within one base.

The receptor was isolated from an adult with an advanced solid tumor such as melanoma, head and neck, liver or kidney cancer. The V and J genes are TRBV19 and TRBJ2-1; 12 central nucleotides agree with TRBD2. The sample was CD4+ or CD8+ T cells sorted from blood, taken in a trial of the OX40 agonist ivuxolimab. The CDR3 sequence is CASSIIVPGLAGHAWGEQFF. The sequence in DNA is TGTGCCAGTAGTATTATTGTCCCGGGACTAGCGGGCCACGCCTGGGGAGAGCAGTTCTTC.